This T cell receptor beta chain was identified in a study of blood T cell repertoires in COVID-19. The germline V gene has CDR1 KGHSH and CDR2 LQKENI. With 3 bases removed from V and 1 base from J, the gap between germline ends came to 18 bases. This CDR3 region has 18 residues. Only in-frame clones appear in the TCRdb table, and some are missing; sequencing was by immunoSEQ multiplex PCR. This sample yields hundreds of thousands of clones, of which about 85% are seen a single time; approximately 12% belongs to the top ten. The specimen sequenced was peripheral blood. The rearrangement uses TRBV18 and TRBJ1-4; possible D gene TRBD1, 5 bases. This receptor was identified in a young woman who had recovered from COVID-19. The CDR3 region has the DNA TGTGCCAGCTCACCTGGGCGGCAGGGCGGCGGAACTAATGAAAAACTGTTTTTT. Translation gives CASSPGRQGGGTNEKLFF.